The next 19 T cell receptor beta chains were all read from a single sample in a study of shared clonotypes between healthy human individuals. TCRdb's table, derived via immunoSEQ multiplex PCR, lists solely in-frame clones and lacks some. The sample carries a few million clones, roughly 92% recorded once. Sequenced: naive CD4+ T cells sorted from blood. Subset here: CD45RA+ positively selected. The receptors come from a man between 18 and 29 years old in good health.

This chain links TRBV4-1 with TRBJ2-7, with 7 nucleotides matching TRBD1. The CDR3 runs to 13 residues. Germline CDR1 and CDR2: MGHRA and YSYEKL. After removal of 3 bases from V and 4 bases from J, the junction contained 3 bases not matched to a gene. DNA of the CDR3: TGCGCCAGCAGCCATGACAGGGAGTACGAGCAGTACTTC. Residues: CASSHDREYEQYF.

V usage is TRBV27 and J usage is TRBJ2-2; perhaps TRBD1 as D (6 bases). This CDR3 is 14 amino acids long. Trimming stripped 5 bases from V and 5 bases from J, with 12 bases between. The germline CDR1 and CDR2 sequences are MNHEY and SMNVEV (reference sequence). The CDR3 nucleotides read TGTGCCAGCAGTCCCGGGACAAAGACCGGGGAGCTGTTTTTT. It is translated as CASSPGTKTGELFF.

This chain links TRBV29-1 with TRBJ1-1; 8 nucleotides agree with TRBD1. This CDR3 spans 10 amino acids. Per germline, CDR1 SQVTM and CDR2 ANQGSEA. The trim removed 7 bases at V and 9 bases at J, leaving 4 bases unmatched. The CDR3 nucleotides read TGCAGCGCCGACAGGGGACAAGCTTTCTTT. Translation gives CSADRGQAFF.

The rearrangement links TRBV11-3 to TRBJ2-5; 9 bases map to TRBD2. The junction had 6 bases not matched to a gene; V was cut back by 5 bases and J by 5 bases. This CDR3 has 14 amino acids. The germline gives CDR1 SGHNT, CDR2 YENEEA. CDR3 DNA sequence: TGTGCCAGCAGCCATAGCGGGAGAGGGGAGACCCAGTACTTC. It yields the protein CASSHSGRGETQYF.

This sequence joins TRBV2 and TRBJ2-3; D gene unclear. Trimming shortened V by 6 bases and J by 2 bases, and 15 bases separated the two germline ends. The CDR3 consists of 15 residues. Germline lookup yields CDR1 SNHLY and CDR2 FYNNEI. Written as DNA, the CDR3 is TGTGCCAGCAGGCAGGACCTACTTGCCACAGATACGCAGTATTTT. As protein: CASRQDLLATDTQYF.

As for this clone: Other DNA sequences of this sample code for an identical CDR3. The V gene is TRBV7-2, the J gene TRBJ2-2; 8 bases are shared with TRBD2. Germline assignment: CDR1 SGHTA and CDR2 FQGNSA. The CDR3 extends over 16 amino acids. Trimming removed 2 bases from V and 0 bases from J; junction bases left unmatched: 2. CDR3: CASSLNGGANTGELFF. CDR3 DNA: TGTGCCAGCAGCTTAAACGGGGGGGCGAACACCGGGGAGCTGTTTTTT. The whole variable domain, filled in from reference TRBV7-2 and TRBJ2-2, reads GAGVSQSPSNKVTEKGKDVELRCDPISGHTALYWYRQSLGQGLEFLIYFQGNSAPDKSGLPSDRFSAERTGGSVSTLTIQRTQQEDSAVYLCASSLNGGANTGELFFGEGSRLTVL.

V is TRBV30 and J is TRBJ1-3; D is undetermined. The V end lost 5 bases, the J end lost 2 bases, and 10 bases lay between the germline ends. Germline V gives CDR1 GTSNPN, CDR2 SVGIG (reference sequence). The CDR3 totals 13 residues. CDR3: CAWGALTGNTIYF. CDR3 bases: TGTGCCTGGGGTGCCCTGACTGGAAACACCATATATTTT.

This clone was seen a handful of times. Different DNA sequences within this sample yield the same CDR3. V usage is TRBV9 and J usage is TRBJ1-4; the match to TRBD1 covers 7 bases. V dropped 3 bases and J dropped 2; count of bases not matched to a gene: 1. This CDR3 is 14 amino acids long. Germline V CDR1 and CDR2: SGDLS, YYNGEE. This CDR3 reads CASSATGTNEKLFF. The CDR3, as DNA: TGTGCCAGCAGCGCGACAGGGACTAATGAAAAACTGTTTTTT.

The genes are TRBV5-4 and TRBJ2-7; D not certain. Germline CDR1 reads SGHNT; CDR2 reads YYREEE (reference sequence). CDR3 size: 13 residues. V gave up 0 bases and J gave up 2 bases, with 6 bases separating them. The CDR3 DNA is TGTGCCAGCAGCTTGGTCAACACCTACGAGCAGTACTTC. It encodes CASSLVNTYEQYF.

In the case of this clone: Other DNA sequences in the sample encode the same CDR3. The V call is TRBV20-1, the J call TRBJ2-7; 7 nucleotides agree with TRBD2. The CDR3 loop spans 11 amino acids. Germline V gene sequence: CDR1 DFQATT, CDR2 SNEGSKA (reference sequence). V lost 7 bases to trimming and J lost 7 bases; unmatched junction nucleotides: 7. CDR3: CSGTGGREQYF. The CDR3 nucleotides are TGCAGTGGTACCGGGGGGAGGGAGCAGTACTTC.

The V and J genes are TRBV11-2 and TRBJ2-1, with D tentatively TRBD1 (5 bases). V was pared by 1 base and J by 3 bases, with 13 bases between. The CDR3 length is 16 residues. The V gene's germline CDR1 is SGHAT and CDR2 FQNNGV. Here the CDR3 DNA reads TGTGCCAGCAGCTTAGTCGCAGGCAGGGTCTACAATGAGCAGTTCTTC. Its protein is CASSLVAGRVYNEQFF.

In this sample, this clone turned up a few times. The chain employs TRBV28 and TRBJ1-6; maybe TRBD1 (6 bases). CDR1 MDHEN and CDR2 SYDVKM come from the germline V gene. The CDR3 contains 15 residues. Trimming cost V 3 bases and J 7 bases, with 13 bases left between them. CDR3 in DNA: TGTGCCAGCAGTTTCAGCCGCAGGGGAAATTCACCCCTCCACTTT. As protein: CASSFSRRGNSPLHF.

The CDR3, as DNA: TGTGCCAGCAGTGCCGGGGCAGGTTATAATTCACCCCTCCACTTT. This translates into CASSAGAGYNSPLHF. This chain uses TRBV25-1 with TRBJ1-6; maybe TRBD1 (5 bases). This CDR3 region has 15 residues. The ends were cut back, 4 bases at V and 4 bases at J, with 11 bases in the middle. CDR1 MGHDK and CDR2 SYGVNS come from the germline V gene.

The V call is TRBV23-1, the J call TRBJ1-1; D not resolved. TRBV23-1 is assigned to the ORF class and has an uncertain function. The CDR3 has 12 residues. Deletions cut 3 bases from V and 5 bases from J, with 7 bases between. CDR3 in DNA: TGCGCCAGCAGTCAGACCATTACTGAAGCTTTCTTT. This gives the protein CASSQTITEAFF.

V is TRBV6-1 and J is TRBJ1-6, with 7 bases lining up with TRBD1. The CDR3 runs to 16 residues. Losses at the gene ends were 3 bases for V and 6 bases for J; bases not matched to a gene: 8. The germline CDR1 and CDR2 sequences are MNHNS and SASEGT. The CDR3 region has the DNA TGTGCCAGCAGTGAGACAGGGTCTATGTCTAATTCACCCCTCCACTTT. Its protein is CASSETGSMSNSPLHF.

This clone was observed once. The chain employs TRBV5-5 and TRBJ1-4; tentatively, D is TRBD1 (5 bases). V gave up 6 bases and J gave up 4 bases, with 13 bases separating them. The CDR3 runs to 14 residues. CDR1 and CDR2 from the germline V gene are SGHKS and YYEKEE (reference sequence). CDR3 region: CASKLGVGNEKLFF. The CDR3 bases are TGTGCCAGCAAATTGGGGGTCGGTAATGAAAAACTGTTTTTT.

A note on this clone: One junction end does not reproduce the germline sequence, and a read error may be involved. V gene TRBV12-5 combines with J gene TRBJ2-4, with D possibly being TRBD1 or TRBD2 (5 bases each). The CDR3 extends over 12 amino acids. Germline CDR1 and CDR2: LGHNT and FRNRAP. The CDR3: CASGLDRDQFFF. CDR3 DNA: TGTGCTAGTGGTTTGGACCGGGACCAATTTTTTTTC.

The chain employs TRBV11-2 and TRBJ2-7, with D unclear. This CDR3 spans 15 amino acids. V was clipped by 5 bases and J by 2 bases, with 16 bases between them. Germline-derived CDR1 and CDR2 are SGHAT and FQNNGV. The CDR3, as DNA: TGTGCCAGCAGCCCGTTGGGCGGCGACCCCTACGAGCAGTACTTC. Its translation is CASSPLGGDPYEQYF.

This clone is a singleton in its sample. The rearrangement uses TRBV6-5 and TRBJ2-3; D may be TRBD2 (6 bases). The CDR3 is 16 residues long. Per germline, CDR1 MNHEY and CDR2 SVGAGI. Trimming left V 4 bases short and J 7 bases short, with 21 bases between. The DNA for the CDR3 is TGTGCCAGCAGTTCGCGAGGAGGGGCGGGACGTCATACGCAGTATTTT. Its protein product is CASSSRGGAGRHTQYF.